This passage covers 3 T cell receptor beta chains from one sample sequenced in a study of cytomegalovirus exposure and HLA in healthy donors (dated by TCRdb to between 2016 and 2019). Libraries were built with the immunoSEQ multiplex PCR assay. For the multiplex PCR, a mixture combining 60 forward primers for TCR Vbeta segments and 13 reverse primers for TCR Jbeta segments was used. TCRdb took this table from immuneACCESS and kept in-frame rearrangements with V and J called. Such tables lack part of the clones; where checked against another copy, unresolved V genes explain under half of the gap, and the rest is unexplained. This sample comprises 150,000 to 200,000 clones, around 78% of them detected only once. The ten largest clones represent approximately 2% of the sample. Sequencing used PBMCs. The receptors were gathered from a man aged 25-40 years in good health and CMV-seronegative.

The chain employs TRBV29-1 and TRBJ2-3; 8 bases agree with TRBD2. The length of the CDR3 is 14 residues. V shed 3 bases and J 5 bases; nucleotides not matched to a gene: 7. Germline V lookup: CDR1 SQVTM, CDR2 ANQGSEA. CDR3 coding DNA: TGCAGCGTTGATCGGCGTCTAGCGGGAGATACGCAGTATTTT. Translation: CSVDRRLAGDTQYF.

This chain connects TRBV4-1 to TRBJ2-7; weak D call: TRBD2 (7 bases). V shed 2 bases and J shed 2 bases, with 16 bases lying between them. The CDR3 spans 16 residues. Germline CDR1 is MGHRA and CDR2 is YSYEKL. CDR3 in amino acids: CASSQLGRGRTYEQYF. CDR3 nucleotides: TGCGCCAGCAGCCAACTAGGGCGGGGGCGGACCTACGAGCAGTACTTC.

The chain links TRBV27 to TRBJ2-7, with TRBD1 identical over 8 bases. The V segment lost 6 bases and the J segment 6 bases; nucleotides outside the gene matches: 4. CDR3 length: 12 residues. Germline V lookup: CDR1 MNHEY, CDR2 SMNVEV (reference sequence). This CDR3 is CASSHTGGEQYF. For the CDR3, the DNA is TGTGCCAGCAGCCATACAGGGGGCGAGCAGTACTTC.